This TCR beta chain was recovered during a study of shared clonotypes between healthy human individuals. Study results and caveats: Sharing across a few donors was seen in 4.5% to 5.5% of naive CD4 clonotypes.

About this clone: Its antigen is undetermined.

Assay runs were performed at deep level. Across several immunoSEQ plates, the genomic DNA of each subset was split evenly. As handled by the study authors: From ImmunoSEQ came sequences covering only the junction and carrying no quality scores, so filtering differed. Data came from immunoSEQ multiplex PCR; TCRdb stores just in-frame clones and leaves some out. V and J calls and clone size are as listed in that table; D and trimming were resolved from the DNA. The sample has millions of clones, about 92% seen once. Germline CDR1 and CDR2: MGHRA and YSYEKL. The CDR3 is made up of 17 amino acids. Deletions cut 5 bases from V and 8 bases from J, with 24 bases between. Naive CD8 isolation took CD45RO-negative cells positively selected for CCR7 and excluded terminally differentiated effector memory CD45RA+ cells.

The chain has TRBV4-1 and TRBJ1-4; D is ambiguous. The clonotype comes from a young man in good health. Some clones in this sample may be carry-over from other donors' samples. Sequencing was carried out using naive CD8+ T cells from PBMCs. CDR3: CASSYLFGESQGEKLFF. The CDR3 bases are TGCGCCAGCAGCTACCTGTTCGGAGAGTCACAAGGGGAAAAACTGTTTTTT.